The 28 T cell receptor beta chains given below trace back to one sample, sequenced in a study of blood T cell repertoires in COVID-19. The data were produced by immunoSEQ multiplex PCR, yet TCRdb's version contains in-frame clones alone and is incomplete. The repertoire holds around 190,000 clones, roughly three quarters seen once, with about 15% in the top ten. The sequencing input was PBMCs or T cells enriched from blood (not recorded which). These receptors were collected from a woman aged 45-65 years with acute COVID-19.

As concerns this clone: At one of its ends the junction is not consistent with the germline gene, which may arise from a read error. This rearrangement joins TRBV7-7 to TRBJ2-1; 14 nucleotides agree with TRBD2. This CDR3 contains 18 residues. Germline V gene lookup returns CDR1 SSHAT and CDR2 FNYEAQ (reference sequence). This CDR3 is CASSAGLAGDSSYNEQFF. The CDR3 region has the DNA TGTGCTAGCAGCGCGGGACTAGCGGGGGATAGCTCCTACAATGAGCAGTTCTTC.

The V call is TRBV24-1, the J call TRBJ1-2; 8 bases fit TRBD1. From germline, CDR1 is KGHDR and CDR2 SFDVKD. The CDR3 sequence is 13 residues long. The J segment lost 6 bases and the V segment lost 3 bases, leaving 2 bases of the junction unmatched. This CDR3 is CATSDMDRDGYTF. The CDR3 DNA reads TGTGCCACCAGTGATATGGACAGGGATGGCTACACCTTC.

CDR3 protein: CASSETGSGNTIYF. The CDR3 DNA sequence: TGTGCCAGCAGTGAGACAGGCTCTGGAAACACCATATATTTT. The chain carries TRBV6-1 and TRBJ1-3, with D possibly matching TRBD1 (6 bases). This CDR3 region has 14 residues. Germline loops: CDR1 MNHNS, CDR2 SASEGT. Trimming took off 3 bases at V and 0 bases at J, with 6 bases between the two ends.

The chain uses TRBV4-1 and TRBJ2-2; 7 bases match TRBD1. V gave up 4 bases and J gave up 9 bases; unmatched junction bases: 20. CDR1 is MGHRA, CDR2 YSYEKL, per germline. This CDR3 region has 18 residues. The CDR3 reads CASSPPRVGTVSPRELFF. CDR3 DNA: TGCGCCAGCAGCCCCCCCAGGGTTGGGACAGTCTCTCCTAGGGAGCTGTTTTTT.

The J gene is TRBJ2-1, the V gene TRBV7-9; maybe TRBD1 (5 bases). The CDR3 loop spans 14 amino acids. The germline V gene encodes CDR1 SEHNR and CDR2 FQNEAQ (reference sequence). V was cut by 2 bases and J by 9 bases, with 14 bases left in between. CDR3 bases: TGTGCCAGCAGCTTATTGGCAGGGATCAGTGAGCAGTTCTTC. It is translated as CASSLLAGISEQFF.

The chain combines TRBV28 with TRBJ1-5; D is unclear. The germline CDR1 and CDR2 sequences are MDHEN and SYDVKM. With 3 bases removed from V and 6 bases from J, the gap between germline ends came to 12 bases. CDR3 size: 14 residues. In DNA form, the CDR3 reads TGTGCCAGCAGTTTGAGTACGGGGTTTCAGCCCCAGCATTTT. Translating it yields CASSLSTGFQPQHF.

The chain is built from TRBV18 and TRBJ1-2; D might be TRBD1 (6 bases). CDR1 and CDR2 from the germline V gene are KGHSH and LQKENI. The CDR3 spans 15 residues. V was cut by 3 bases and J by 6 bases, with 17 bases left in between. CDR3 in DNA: TGTGCCAGCTCACCGCTGGGCGGGGGGCGAGATGGCTACACCTTC. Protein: CASSPLGGGRDGYTF.

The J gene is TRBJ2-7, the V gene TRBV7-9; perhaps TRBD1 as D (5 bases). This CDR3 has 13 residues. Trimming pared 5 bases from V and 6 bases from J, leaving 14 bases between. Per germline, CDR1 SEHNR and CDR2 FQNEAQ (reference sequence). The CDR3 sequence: CASSPGQGREQYV. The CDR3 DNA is TGTGCCAGCAGCCCCGGTCAGGGTCGCGAGCAGTACGTC.

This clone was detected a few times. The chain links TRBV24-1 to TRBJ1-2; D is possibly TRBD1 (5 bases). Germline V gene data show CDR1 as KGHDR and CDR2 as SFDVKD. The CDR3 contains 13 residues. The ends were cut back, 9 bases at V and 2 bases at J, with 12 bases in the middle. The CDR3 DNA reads TGTGCCACCCGAGGGACTTACAACTATGGCTACACCTTC. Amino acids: CATRGTYNYGYTF.

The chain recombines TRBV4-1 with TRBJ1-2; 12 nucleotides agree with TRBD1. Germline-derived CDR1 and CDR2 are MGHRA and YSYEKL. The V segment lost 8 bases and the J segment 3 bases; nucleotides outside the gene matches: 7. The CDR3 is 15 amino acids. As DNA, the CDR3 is TGCGCCAGCGATTCGGGACAGGGGGCACACTATGGCTACACCTTC. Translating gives CASDSGQGAHYGYTF.

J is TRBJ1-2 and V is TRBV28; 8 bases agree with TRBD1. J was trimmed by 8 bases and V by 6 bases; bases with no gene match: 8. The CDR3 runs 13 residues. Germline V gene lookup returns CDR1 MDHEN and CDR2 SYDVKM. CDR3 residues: CASRMDRVNGYTF. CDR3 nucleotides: TGTGCCAGCAGGATGGACAGGGTAAACGGCTACACCTTC.

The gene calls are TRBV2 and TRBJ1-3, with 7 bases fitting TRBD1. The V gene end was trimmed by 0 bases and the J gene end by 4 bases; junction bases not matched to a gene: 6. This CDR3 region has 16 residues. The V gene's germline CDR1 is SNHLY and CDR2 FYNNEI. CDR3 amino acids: CASSEAEDRLGNTIYF. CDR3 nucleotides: TGTGCCAGCAGTGAAGCAGAGGACAGGCTCGGAAACACCATATATTTT.

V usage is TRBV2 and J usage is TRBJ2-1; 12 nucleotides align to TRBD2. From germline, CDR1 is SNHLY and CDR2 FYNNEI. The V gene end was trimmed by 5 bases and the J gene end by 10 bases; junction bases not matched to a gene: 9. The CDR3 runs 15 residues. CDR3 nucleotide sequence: TGTGCCAGCAGTAGACTAGCGGGGGCCCTTGAAGAGCAGTTCTTC. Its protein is CASSRLAGALEEQFF.

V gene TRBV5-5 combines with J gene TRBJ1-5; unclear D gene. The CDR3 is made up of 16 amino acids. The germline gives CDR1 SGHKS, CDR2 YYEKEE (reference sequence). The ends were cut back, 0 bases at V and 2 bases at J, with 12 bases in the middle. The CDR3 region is CASSLVAGNGNQPQHF. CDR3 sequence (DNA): TGTGCCAGCAGCTTGGTGGCAGGTAATGGCAATCAGCCCCAGCATTTT.

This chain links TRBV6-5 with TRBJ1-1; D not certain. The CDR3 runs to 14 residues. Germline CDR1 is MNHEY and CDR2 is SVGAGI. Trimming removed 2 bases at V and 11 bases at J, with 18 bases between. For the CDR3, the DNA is TGTGCCAGCAGTTACAACTCAGGCTCGCTCGAGGCTTTCTTT. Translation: CASSYNSGSLEAFF.

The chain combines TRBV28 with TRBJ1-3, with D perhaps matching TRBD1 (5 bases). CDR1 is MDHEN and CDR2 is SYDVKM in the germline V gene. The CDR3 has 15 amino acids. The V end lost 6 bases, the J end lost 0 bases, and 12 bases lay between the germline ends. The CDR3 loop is CASRADTNSGNTIYF. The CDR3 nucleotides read TGTGCCAGCAGGGCGGACACCAACTCTGGAAACACCATATATTTT.

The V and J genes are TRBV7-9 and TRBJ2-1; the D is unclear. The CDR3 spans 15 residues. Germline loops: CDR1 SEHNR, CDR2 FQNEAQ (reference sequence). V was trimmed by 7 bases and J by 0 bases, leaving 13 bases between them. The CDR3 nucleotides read TGTGCCAGCACCATAGACGGAGACTCCTACAATGAGCAGTTCTTC. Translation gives CASTIDGDSYNEQFF.

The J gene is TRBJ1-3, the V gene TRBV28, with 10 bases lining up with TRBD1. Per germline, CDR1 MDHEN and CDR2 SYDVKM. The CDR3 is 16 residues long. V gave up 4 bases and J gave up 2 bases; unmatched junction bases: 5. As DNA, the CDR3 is TGTGCCAGCAGTTCCCCGGGACAGGGGACTGGAAACACCATATATTTT. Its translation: CASSSPGQGTGNTIYF.

Here the CDR3 reads CASSLCGRGNQPQHF. CDR3 in DNA: TGTGCCAGCAGCTTATGTGGCCGTGGCAATCAGCCCCAGCATTTT. The chain combines TRBV7-4 with TRBJ1-5; D gene uncertain. The CDR3 contains 15 residues. V gave up 2 bases and J gave up 2 bases, with 10 bases separating them. Germline-derived CDR1 and CDR2 are SGHVT and SQSDAQ.

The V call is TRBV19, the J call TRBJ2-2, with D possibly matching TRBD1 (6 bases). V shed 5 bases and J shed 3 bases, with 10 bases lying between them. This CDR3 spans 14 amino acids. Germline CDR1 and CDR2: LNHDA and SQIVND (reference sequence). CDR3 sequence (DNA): TGTGCCAGTAGTGCCTACAGGGACACCGGGGAGCTGTTTTTT. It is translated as CASSAYRDTGELFF.

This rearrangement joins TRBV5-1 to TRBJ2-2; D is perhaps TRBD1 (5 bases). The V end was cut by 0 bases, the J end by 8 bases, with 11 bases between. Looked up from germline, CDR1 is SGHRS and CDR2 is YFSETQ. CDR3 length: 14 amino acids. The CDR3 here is CASSLGQPEGELFF. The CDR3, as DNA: TGCGCCAGCAGCTTGGGACAGCCTGAGGGGGAGCTGTTTTTT.

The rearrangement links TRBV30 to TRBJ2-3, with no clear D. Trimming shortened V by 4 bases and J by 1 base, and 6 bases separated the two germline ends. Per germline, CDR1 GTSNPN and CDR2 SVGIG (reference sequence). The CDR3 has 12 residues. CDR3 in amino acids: CAWNRGTDTQYF. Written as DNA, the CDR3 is TGTGCCTGGAACCGGGGCACAGATACGCAGTATTTT.

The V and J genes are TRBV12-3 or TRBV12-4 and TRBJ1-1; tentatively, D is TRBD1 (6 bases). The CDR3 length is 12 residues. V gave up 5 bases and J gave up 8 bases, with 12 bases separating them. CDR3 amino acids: CASSPSDREAFF. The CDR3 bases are TGTGCCAGCAGTCCGAGCGACAGGGAAGCTTTCTTT.

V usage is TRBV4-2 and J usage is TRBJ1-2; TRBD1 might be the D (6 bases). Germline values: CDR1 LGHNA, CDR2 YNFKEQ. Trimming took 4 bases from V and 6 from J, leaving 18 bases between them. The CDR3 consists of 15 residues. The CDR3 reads CASSPSRQVRDGYTF. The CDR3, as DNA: TGTGCCAGCAGCCCCTCTCGACAGGTTAGGGATGGCTACACCTTC.

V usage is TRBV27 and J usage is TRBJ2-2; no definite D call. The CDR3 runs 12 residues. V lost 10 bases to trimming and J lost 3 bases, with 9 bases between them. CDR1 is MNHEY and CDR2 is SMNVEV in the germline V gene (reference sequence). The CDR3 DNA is TGTGCCACCCAATTTGACACCGGGGAGCTGTTTTTT. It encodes CATQFDTGELFF.

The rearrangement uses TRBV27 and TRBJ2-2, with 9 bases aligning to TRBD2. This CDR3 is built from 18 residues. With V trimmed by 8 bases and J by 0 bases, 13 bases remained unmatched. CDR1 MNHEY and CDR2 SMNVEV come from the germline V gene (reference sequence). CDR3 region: CASGAPGLAVANTGELFF. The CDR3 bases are TGTGCCAGCGGAGCCCCGGGACTAGCAGTCGCGAACACCGGGGAGCTGTTTTTT.

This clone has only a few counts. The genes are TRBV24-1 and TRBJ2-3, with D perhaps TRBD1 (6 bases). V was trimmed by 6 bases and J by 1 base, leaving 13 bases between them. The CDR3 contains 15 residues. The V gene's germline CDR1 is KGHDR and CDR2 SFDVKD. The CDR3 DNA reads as TGTGCCACCAGTCCTTGGGACACCCGCACAGATACGCAGTATTTT. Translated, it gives CATSPWDTRTDTQYF.

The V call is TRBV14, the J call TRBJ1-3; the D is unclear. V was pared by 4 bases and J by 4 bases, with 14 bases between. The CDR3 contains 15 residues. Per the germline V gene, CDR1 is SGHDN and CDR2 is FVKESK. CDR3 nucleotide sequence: TGTGCCAGCAGCCTTACTGGACTTTACGGAAACACCATATATTTT. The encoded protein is CASSLTGLYGNTIYF. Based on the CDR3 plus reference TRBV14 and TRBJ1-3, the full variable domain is EAGVTQFPSHSVIEKGQTVTLRCDPISGHDNLYWYRRVMGKEIKFLLHFVKESKQDESGMPNNRFLAERTGGTYSTLKVQPAELEDSGVYFCASSLTGLYGNTIYFGEGSWLTVV.